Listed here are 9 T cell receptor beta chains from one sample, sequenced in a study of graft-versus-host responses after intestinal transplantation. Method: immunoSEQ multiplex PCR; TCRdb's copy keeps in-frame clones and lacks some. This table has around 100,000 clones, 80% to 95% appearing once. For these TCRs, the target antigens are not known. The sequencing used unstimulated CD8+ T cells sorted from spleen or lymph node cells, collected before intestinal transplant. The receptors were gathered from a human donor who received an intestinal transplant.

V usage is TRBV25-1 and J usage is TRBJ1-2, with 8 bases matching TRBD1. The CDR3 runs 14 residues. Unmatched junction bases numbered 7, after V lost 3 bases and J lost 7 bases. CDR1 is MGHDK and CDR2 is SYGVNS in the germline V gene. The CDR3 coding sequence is TGTGCCAGCAGTGAGGGGCAGGGGGCACGTGGCTACACCTTC. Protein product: CASSEGQGARGYTF.

CDR3 DNA: TGTGCCAGCAGCGTAGGACAGCCGAACACTGAAGCTTTCTTT. Translating it yields CASSVGQPNTEAFF. The chain carries TRBV9 and TRBJ1-1, with a weak D call TRBD1 (5 bases). The germline V and J ends were trimmed by 0 bases and 1 base, with 7 bases remaining between them. The CDR3 totals 14 residues. Germline loops: CDR1 SGDLS, CDR2 YYNGEE.

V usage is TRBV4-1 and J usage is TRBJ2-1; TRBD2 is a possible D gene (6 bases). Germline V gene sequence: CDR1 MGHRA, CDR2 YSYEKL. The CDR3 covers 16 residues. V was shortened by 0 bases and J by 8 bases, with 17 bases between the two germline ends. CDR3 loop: CASSQDGGTDGHEQFF. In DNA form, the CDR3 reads TGCGCCAGCAGCCAAGATGGAGGGACGGACGGCCATGAGCAGTTCTTC.

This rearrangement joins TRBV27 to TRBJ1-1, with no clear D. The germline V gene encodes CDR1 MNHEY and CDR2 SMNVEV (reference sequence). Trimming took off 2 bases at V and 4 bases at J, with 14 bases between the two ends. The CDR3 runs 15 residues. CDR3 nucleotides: TGTGCCAGCAGTTTACGGAGATACCCTTCCACTGAAGCTTTCTTT. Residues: CASSLRRYPSTEAFF.

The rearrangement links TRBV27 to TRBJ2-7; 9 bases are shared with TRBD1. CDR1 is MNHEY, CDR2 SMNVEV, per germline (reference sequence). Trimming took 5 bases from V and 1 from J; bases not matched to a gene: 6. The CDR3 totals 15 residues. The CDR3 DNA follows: TGTGCCAGCAGTCTCCGGGACAGGGCGTCCTACGAGCAGTACTTC. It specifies CASSLRDRASYEQYF.

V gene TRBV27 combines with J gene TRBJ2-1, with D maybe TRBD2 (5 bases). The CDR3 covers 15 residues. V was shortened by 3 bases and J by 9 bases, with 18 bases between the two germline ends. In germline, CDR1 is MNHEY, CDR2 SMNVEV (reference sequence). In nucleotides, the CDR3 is TGTGCCAGCAGTTTGACCGGGGTTCTCGCGGGTGAGCAGTTCTTC. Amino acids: CASSLTGVLAGEQFF.

The CDR3 protein is CAWDTDSMNTEAFF. CDR3 nucleotides: TGTGCCTGGGACACGGACTCTATGAACACTGAAGCTTTCTTT. The chain uses TRBV30 and TRBJ1-1; D ambiguous. In germline, CDR1 is GTSNPN, CDR2 SVGIG (reference sequence). V shed 5 bases and J shed 0 bases, with 13 bases lying between them. The CDR3 length is 14 residues. Combining the CDR3 with reference TRBV30 and TRBJ1-1 gives the whole variable domain SQTIHQWPATLVQPVGSPLSLECTVEGTSNPNLYWYRQAAGRGLQLLFYSVGIGQISSEVPQNLSASRPQDRQFILSSKKLLLSDSGFYLCAWDTDSMNTEAFFGQGTRLTVV.

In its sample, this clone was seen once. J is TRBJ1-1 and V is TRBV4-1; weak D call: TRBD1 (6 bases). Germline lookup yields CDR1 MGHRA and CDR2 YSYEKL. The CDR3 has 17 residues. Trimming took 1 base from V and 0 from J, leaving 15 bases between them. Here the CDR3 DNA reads TGCGCCAGCAGCCAAGGTACAGGGACATACATGAACACTGAAGCTTTCTTT. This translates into CASSQGTGTYMNTEAFF.

The chain's CDR3 is CASSLTFGGAADTQYF. CDR3 DNA: TGTGCCAGCAGTCTGACCTTCGGGGGGGCCGCAGATACGCAGTATTTT. The J gene is TRBJ2-3, the V gene TRBV7-3; TRBD2 matches at 8 bases. The CDR3 spans 16 residues. Germline V CDR1 and CDR2: SGHTA, FQGTGA. Unmatched junction bases numbered 12, after V lost 6 bases and J lost 4 bases.